This T cell receptor beta chain emerged from a study of T cells in Graves' hyperthyroidism and ophthalmopathy. What was amplified from RNA transcripts were TCR beta CDR3 regions. The HTBI set primed first-round TCR CDR3 RT-PCR. Each CDR3 protein gets one entry after TCRdb re-called the multiplex PCR reads with MiXCR. The sample shows 750,000 to 950,000 distinct CDR3 sequences, more than 30% of them seen only once. Study results and caveats: Researchers report that a 13 V-J model separated ophthalmopathy from stable hyperthyroidism.

This clonotype occurred many times. Its specificity is not known. This CDR3 has 12 amino acids. V lost 5 bases, J lost 4 bases, and 4 bases stayed unmatched. Germline values: CDR1 SQVTM, CDR2 ANQGSEA. The chain uses TRBV29-1 and TRBJ2-7, with 8 bases matching TRBD1. Sequencing was done on a sample of blood. This receptor was taken from a young man with Graves' hyperthyroidism. The CDR3, as DNA: TGCAGCGTTTCGACAGGGGATTACGAGCAGTACTTC. This gives the protein CSVSTGDYEQYF.